The 3 T cell receptor beta chains listed next were all sequenced from one sample in a study of T cells in Graves' hyperthyroidism and ophthalmopathy. TCR beta CDR3 region amplification was performed from RNA transcripts. HTBI primers were employed in a first-round RT-PCR of the TCR CDR3. Using its own MiXCR run on the multiplex PCR reads, TCRdb lists one record per CDR3 protein. The sample has about 98,000 distinct CDR3 sequences, 35% to 50% seen once. Material for sequencing was peripheral blood or thyroid tissue (not recorded which). All receptors come from a woman in her thirties with Graves' hyperthyroidism.

This sequence joins TRBV20-1 and TRBJ2-5, with 9 bases identical to TRBD1. The assigned J gene may be wrong: the sequence end matches TRBJ2-1 better. This CDR3 is built from 14 residues. Germline CDR1 DFQATT, CDR2 SNEGSKA (reference sequence). CDR3 in amino acids: CSASDRGGQETQFF. The CDR3 nucleotides read TGCAGTGCTTCGGACAGGGGAGGCCAAGAGACCCAGTTCTTC.

The genes are TRBV5-6 and TRBJ2-6; TRBD2 might be the D (6 bases). V lost 3 bases, J lost 2 bases, and 15 bases lay in between. Germline V lookup: CDR1 SGHDT, CDR2 YYEEEE. The CDR3 runs 17 residues. CDR3 in amino acids: CASSWRETDTGANVLTF. CDR3 coding DNA: TGTGCCAGCAGCTGGAGGGAGACGGACACTGGGGCCAACGTCCTGACTTTC.

Turning to this clonotype: Being one base from a much bigger clone, this may be a read error. This chain links TRBV6-5 with TRBJ2-7, with 8 bases matching TRBD1. Germline lookup yields CDR1 MNHEY and CDR2 SVGAGI. The CDR3 consists of 16 residues. J was trimmed by 5 bases and V by 5 bases; bases with no gene match: 14. The CDR3 coding sequence is TGTGCCAGCAGTCACCTCTTCCCCGGGACAGGCAACGAGCAGTACTTC. Translated, it gives CASSHLFPGTGNEQYF.